This TCR beta chain was obtained from a study of molecular identifiers for immune sequencing clone quantification. TCRdb used MiXCR to reprocess the PCR reads, holding one entry per CDR3 protein. The sample comprises around 480,000 distinct CDR3 sequences, roughly 25% of which are singletons, and 0.76% rests with the top ten. The CDR3 is 15 residues long. Germline CDR1 is SGHAT and CDR2 is FQNNGV. In the case of this clonotype: Relative to the germline gene, one junction end is altered; a read error may explain this.

The sequenced sample consisted of naive CD8+ T cells from blood, with Jurkat cell RNA spiked in. Subset indicated: FACS-sorted CD8+CD4-CCR7+CD45RA+ naive T cells. The TCR originated in a human donor in good health. Some libraries in this study had Jurkat cell RNA spiked in. This sequence joins TRBV11-2 and TRBJ1-1; TRBD1 matches 7 bases. In nucleotides, the CDR3 is TGTGCCCGCAGCTTAGAGGGGGCTTCCTACACTGAAGCTTTCTTT. Protein: CARSLEGASYTEAFF.